The next 24 T cell receptor beta chains were all read from a single sample in a study of T cells in localized non-small cell lung cancer. Libraries were prepared by immunoSEQ multiplex PCR; TCRdb keeps only in-frame clonotypes and omits some of them. The sample contains fewer than 45,000 clones, about nine tenths of which appear only once. The input for sequencing was peripheral blood, taken before any cancer treatment. These receptors were taken from a female donor older than 55 with stage I squamous cell lung carcinoma.

The V call is TRBV7-9, the J call TRBJ2-3, with TRBD2 matching over 7 bases. This CDR3 has 19 residues. The V segment lost 9 bases and the J segment 0 bases; nucleotides outside the gene matches: 21. Germline V gene data show CDR1 as SEHNR and CDR2 as FQNEAQ (reference sequence). CDR3 region: CASTQFISGPALSTDTQYF. Here the CDR3 DNA reads TGTGCCAGTACCCAATTTATTAGCGGGCCTGCCCTGAGCACAGATACGCAGTATTTT.

The rearrangement links TRBV5-6 to TRBJ1-6; tentative D call: TRBD1 (5 bases). The germline gives CDR1 SGHDT, CDR2 YYEEEE. Trimming left V 4 bases short and J 7 bases short, with 21 bases between. CDR3 length equals 17 residues. The CDR3 region is CASSALGQTRLNSPLHF. The CDR3 DNA follows: TGTGCCAGCAGCGCCTTGGGGCAGACGCGGCTAAATTCACCCCTCCACTTT. Based on the CDR3 plus reference TRBV5-6 and TRBJ1-6, the full variable domain is DAGVTQSPTHLIKTRGQQVTLRCSPKSGHDTVSWYQQALGQGPQFIFQYYEEEERQRGNFPDRFSGHQFPNYSSELNVNALLLGDSALYLCASSALGQTRLNSPLHFGNGTRLTVT.

V is TRBV9 and J is TRBJ2-1, with TRBD2 identical over 13 bases. The CDR3 runs to 19 residues. CDR1 is SGDLS and CDR2 is YYNGEE in the germline V gene. V lost 0 bases to trimming and J lost 7 bases; unmatched junction nucleotides: 13. CDR3 sequence (DNA): TGTGCCAGCAGCGTAGGACAGGGAGGAACTAGCGGGAGGGAAAATGAGCAGTTCTTC. Encoded protein: CASSVGQGGTSGRENEQFF.

This sequence joins TRBV5-6 and TRBJ1-4; no reliable D call. Per the germline V gene, CDR1 is SGHDT and CDR2 is YYEEEE. Trimming removed 0 bases from V and 0 bases from J, with 9 bases in between. This CDR3 has 16 amino acids. This chain's CDR3 is CASSLDSHATNEKLFF. The CDR3 DNA sequence: TGTGCCAGCAGCTTGGACAGCCATGCAACTAATGAAAAACTGTTTTTT. Using reference TRBV5-6 and TRBJ1-4 for the parts outside the CDR3, the full variable domain is DAGVTQSPTHLIKTRGQQVTLRCSPKSGHDTVSWYQQALGQGPQFIFQYYEEEERQRGNFPDRFSGHQFPNYSSELNVNALLLGDSALYLCASSLDSHATNEKLFFGSGTQLSVL.

The chain combines TRBV12-2 with TRBJ2-5; no check of the table's D call, TRBD2, against the DNA was made. TRBV12-2 counts as a pseudogene. The CDR3 has 16 amino acids. The CDR3 is CASRLALAGAGETQYF. The CDR3 bases are TGTGCAAGTCGCTTAGCACTAGCGGGAGCAGGAGAGACCCAGTACTTC.

The chain links TRBV5-1 to TRBJ2-2, with 7 positions matching TRBD1. The junction had 6 bases not matched to a gene; V was cut back by 4 bases and J by 6 bases. Germline V gives CDR1 SGHRS, CDR2 YFSETQ. The CDR3 contains 14 residues. The DNA of the CDR3 is TGCGCCAGCAGCGTCGGACAGGTGGCCGGGGAGCTGTTTTTT. Its protein product is CASSVGQVAGELFF.

This chain connects TRBV4-3 to TRBJ2-7; a possible D gene is TRBD1 (5 bases). The CDR3 extends over 15 amino acids. CDR1 is LGHNA, CDR2 YSLEER, per germline. The germline V and J ends were trimmed by 0 bases and 0 bases, with 9 bases remaining between them. CDR3 in DNA: TGCGCCAGCAGCCAAGATTATGACAGCTCCTACGAGCAGTACTTC. Its protein is CASSQDYDSSYEQYF.

The gene calls are TRBV18 and TRBJ2-1; no reliable D call. There are 15 residues in the CDR3. From germline, CDR1 is KGHSH and CDR2 LQKENI. The germline V and J ends were trimmed by 6 bases and 5 bases, with 17 bases remaining between them. CDR3 bases: TGTGCCAGCTCCCCTTCTCTGGTCACGGACAATGAGCAGTTCTTC. Protein sequence: CASSPSLVTDNEQFF. Full variable domain (remainder filled in from reference TRBV18 and TRBJ2-1): NAGVMQNPRHLVRRRGQEARLRCSPMKGHSHVYWYRQLPEEGLKFMVYLQKENIIDESGMPKERFSAEFPKEGPSILRIQQVVRGDSAAYFCASSPSLVTDNEQFFGPGTRLTVL.

The rearrangement links TRBV5-1 to TRBJ2-1, with D uncertain. The CDR3 has 15 amino acids. The germline gives CDR1 SGHRS, CDR2 YFSETQ. V shed 3 bases and J shed 4 bases, with 14 bases lying between them. CDR3 amino acids: CASSSSRVMYNEQFF. In DNA form, the CDR3 reads TGCGCCAGCAGCTCGAGTAGGGTCATGTACAATGAGCAGTTCTTC.

The V gene is TRBV23-1, the J gene TRBJ2-5; D unresolved. The J call may be wrong; the DNA end is better matched by TRBJ2-7. TRBV23-1 counts as an open reading frame of uncertain function. The CDR3 length is 14 residues. CDR3 loop: CASSQFGQTDEQYF. The CDR3 DNA is TGCGCCAGCAGTCAATTTGGTCAGACGGACGAGCAGTACTTC.

CDR3 amino acids: CASSLDLAKSSYEQYF. The DNA of the CDR3 is TGTGCCAGCAGCTTAGACCTAGCGAAAAGCTCCTACGAGCAGTACTTC. This chain connects TRBV7-9 to TRBJ2-7; a possible D gene is TRBD2 (6 bases). Germline V gene lookup returns CDR1 SEHNR and CDR2 FQNEAQ (reference sequence). This CDR3 has 16 residues. Trimming removed 1 base at V and 0 bases at J, with 13 bases between.

This clone has a handful of counts. The chain carries TRBV10-1 and TRBJ2-1; D unclear. The V gene lost 0 bases and the J gene lost 5 bases, with 8 bases spanning the gap. This CDR3 spans 14 amino acids. Germline loops: CDR1 WNHNN, CDR2 SYGVQD (reference sequence). CDR3 sequence (DNA): TGCGCCAGCAGTGAGTCTGGACGGGACAATGAGCAGTTCTTC. Amino acids: CASSESGRDNEQFF.

The table lists this clone with a count of one. This chain connects TRBV30 to TRBJ1-4, with D possibly TRBD1 on 6 matching bases. V was pared by 2 bases and J by 8 bases, with 18 bases between. This CDR3 contains 15 residues. The germline gives CDR1 GTSNPN, CDR2 SVGIG (reference sequence). The CDR3 spells CAWSIWRGAGEKLFF. The CDR3 region has the DNA TGTGCCTGGAGTATTTGGCGGGGGGCCGGGGAAAAACTGTTTTTT.

Concerning this clone itself: At one end the junction does not follow the germline gene, possibly because of a read error. The chain uses TRBV6-5 and TRBJ1-1; D uncertain. The CDR3 runs to 13 residues. Per germline, CDR1 MNHEY and CDR2 SVGAGI. The CDR3 coding sequence is TGTACCAGCAGGTACAGCGGGAACACTGAAGCTTTCTTT. Translated, it gives CTSRYSGNTEAFF.

The table lists this clone with a count of one. V is TRBV7-2 and J is TRBJ1-2; the D is unclear. Trimming removed 8 bases from V and 1 base from J, with 11 bases in between. Germline values: CDR1 SGHTA, CDR2 FQGNSA. The CDR3 spans 13 residues. As DNA, the CDR3 is TGTGCCAGCGGGTTGGGCGGTAACTATGGCTACACCTTC. This encodes CASGLGGNYGYTF.

The chain recombines TRBV18 with TRBJ2-2, with a possible D match to TRBD2 (6 bases). Trimming stripped 3 bases from V and 1 base from J, with 15 bases between. Germline CDR1 reads KGHSH; CDR2 reads LQKENI. The CDR3 consists of 17 residues. The CDR3: CASSPMTGTLNTGELFF. The CDR3 DNA reads TGTGCCAGCTCACCCATGACCGGGACTCTGAACACCGGGGAGCTGTTTTTT.

The CDR3 DNA reads TGTGCCAGCTCATTTACAGGGTCAACTAATGAAAAACTGTTTTTT. Protein sequence: CASSFTGSTNEKLFF. J is TRBJ1-4 and V is TRBV18, with D possibly matching TRBD1 (6 bases). The CDR3 consists of 15 residues. V was pared by 5 bases and J by 0 bases, with 10 bases between. The V gene's germline CDR1 is KGHSH and CDR2 LQKENI.

This clone was counted between two and nine times. This chain connects TRBV4-1 to TRBJ2-7; 13 bases are shared with TRBD2. This CDR3 has 14 residues. V trimming: 4 bases; J trimming: 7 bases; junction bases outside the gene matches: 4. Germline V gives CDR1 MGHRA, CDR2 YSYEKL. The CDR3 bases are TGCGCCAGCAGCCCGGGACTAGCGGGAAGGGAGCAGTACTTC. This sequence encodes CASSPGLAGREQYF.

The chain uses TRBV4-3 and TRBJ2-1, with D unclear. V lost 0 bases and J 2 bases, leaving 11 bases between the germline ends. This CDR3 has 16 residues. Germline loops: CDR1 LGHNA, CDR2 YSLEER. The CDR3 sequence: CASSQDLGPPYNEQFF. Written as DNA, the CDR3 is TGCGCCAGCAGCCAAGATCTCGGACCTCCCTACAATGAGCAGTTCTTC.

This clone has just one count. The rearrangement uses TRBV5-1 and TRBJ2-1, with 8 bases aligning to TRBD2. Germline V gene sequence: CDR1 SGHRS, CDR2 YFSETQ. V was pared by 1 base and J by 6 bases, with 6 bases of the junction left unmatched. The CDR3 has 15 amino acids. This CDR3 reads CASSLLAGPVNEQFF. The CDR3, as DNA: TGCGCCAGCAGCTTGCTAGCGGGTCCGGTCAATGAGCAGTTCTTC.

The V gene is TRBV19, the J gene TRBJ2-7; D gene unclear. Germline CDR1 is LNHDA and CDR2 is SQIVND (reference sequence). Trimming left V 6 bases short and J 7 bases short, with 10 bases between. The length of the CDR3 is 11 residues. The chain's CDR3 is CASRRAGEQYF. Here the CDR3 DNA reads TGTGCCAGTAGGAGAGCTGGAGAGCAGTACTTC.

V usage is TRBV5-1 and J usage is TRBJ1-1, with D tentatively TRBD1 (5 bases). Germline V gene sequence: CDR1 SGHRS, CDR2 YFSETQ. The V end was cut by 2 bases, the J end by 5 bases, with 13 bases between. The CDR3 is made up of 14 amino acids. The CDR3 region has the DNA TGCGCCAGCAGCTTCCAGGGTGGGGGAACTGAAGCTTTCTTT. It specifies CASSFQGGGTEAFF.

This chain joins TRBV14 and TRBJ2-1, with a possible D match to TRBD2 (5 bases). The CDR3 has 17 residues. The germline V and J ends were trimmed by 4 bases and 6 bases, with 22 bases remaining between them. Germline CDR1 and CDR2: SGHDN and FVKESK. The CDR3 is CASSPLLGREGRNEQFF. The CDR3 DNA sequence: TGTGCCAGCAGCCCCCTCTTAGGGAGAGAAGGACGCAATGAGCAGTTCTTC.

This CDR3 is CAISAGLALLNEQFF. CDR3 nucleotide sequence: TGTGCCATCAGTGCGGGGCTAGCCCTCCTCAATGAGCAGTTCTTC. V usage is TRBV10-3 and J usage is TRBJ2-1; TRBD1 or TRBD2 may be the D gene (5 bases each). Per germline, CDR1 ENHRY and CDR2 SYGVKD. This CDR3 spans 15 amino acids. Trimming shortened V by 4 bases and J by 6 bases, and 16 bases separated the two germline ends.